This TCR beta chain came from a study of shared clonotypes between healthy human individuals. The table came from immunoSEQ multiplex PCR; TCRdb's copy has only in-frame clones and leaves some out. The repertoire consists of 190,000 or so clones, with about 68% occurring once and the leading ten covering under 11%. V lost 5 bases and J lost 0, with 6 bases in between. This CDR3 has 13 residues. Germline lookup yields CDR1 SEHNR and CDR2 FQNEAQ (reference sequence). As regards this clone: Other DNA sequences from this sample encode an identical CDR3 as well.

This sequence originates from a man younger than 40 in good health. The rearrangement links TRBV7-9 to TRBJ2-3; D remains unclear. The material sequenced was memory CD4+ T cells sorted from blood. Subset of the sample: CD45RA-negative fraction. CDR3 in amino acids: CASSLLSTDTQYF. In nucleotides, the CDR3 is TGTGCCAGCAGCCTCCTCAGCACAGATACGCAGTATTTT.